These 13 T cell receptor beta chains originate from one sample sequenced in a study of cytomegalovirus exposure and HLA in healthy donors. The PCR ran on 60 Vbeta and 13 Jbeta primers. Some clones are missing from TCRdb's copy, which holds only in-frame ones; the method was immunoSEQ multiplex PCR. Here the sample spans about 150,000 clones, approximately 80% being singletons. Sequencing was carried out using PBMCs. Source of these receptors: a woman between 35 and 50 years old in good health and CMV-seronegative.

The gene calls are TRBV2 and TRBJ2-2, with D maybe TRBD1 (6 bases). The V gene's germline CDR1 is SNHLY and CDR2 FYNNEI. The CDR3 totals 15 residues. The ends were cut back, 4 bases at V and 7 bases at J, with 16 bases in the middle. DNA for the CDR3: TGTGCCAGCAGTGTGCAGGGGCCTACTGTCGGGGAGCTGTTTTTT. Its translation is CASSVQGPTVGELFF.

This clone was recorded only once. The chain links TRBV6-1 to TRBJ1-5, with 12 bases aligning to TRBD1. J lost 6 bases, V lost 4 bases, and 7 bases had no gene match. Germline values: CDR1 MNHNS, CDR2 SASEGT. The CDR3 length is 16 residues. The CDR3 region is CASSVPGQGASQPQHF. The CDR3 nucleotides are TGTGCCAGCAGTGTCCCGGGACAGGGGGCGTCTCAGCCCCAGCATTTT.

The chain has TRBV7-8 and TRBJ2-3; 9 nucleotides align to TRBD2. V lost 5 bases to trimming and J lost 2 bases; unmatched junction nucleotides: 14. The CDR3 sequence is 18 residues long. Germline values: CDR1 SGHVS, CDR2 FQNEAQ. The CDR3 region has the DNA TGTGCCAGCAGCGTATTAGACGGTTTAGCGGGAGTCACAGATACGCAGTATTTT. Amino acids: CASSVLDGLAGVTDTQYF.

The chain is built from TRBV5-1 and TRBJ2-2; D is unresolved. The germline V and J ends were trimmed by 0 bases and 3 bases, with 6 bases remaining between them. The CDR3 extends over 14 amino acids. Per the germline V gene, CDR1 is SGHRS and CDR2 is YFSETQ. The DNA for the CDR3 is TGCGCCAGCAGCTTGGCCGGTGACACCGGGGAGCTGTTTTTT. Its protein is CASSLAGDTGELFF.

The CDR3 DNA is TGTGCCAGTAGTATAGATCGACCCCCTAGAAGGACTGAAGCTTTCTTT. Encoded protein: CASSIDRPPRRTEAFF. The rearrangement links TRBV19 to TRBJ1-1; no clear D gene. The germline gives CDR1 LNHDA, CDR2 SQIVND (reference sequence). V dropped 0 bases and J dropped 5 bases, with 16 bases sitting between them. The CDR3 sequence is 16 residues long.

The chain recombines TRBV7-9 with TRBJ1-1, with D perhaps matching TRBD1 (5 bases). V was clipped by 4 bases and J by 11 bases, with 23 bases between them. Germline CDR1 is SEHNR and CDR2 is FQNEAQ (reference sequence). The CDR3 spans 15 residues. CDR3 sequence (DNA): TGTGCCAGCAGCTCCATGGCCGGGGGGTTCAAGGGTGCTTTCTTT. Its translation is CASSSMAGGFKGAFF.

V is TRBV19 and J is TRBJ1-5; 10 bases match TRBD1. Trimming took 7 bases from V and 11 from J; bases not matched to a gene: 11. Per germline, CDR1 LNHDA and CDR2 SQIVND (reference sequence). This CDR3 is built from 14 residues. The CDR3 DNA reads as TGTGCCAGTACCTTCGACCGGGACAGGGGCACCCAGCATTTT. Translated: CASTFDRDRGTQHF. The complete variable domain, with remaining parts taken from reference TRBV19 and TRBJ1-5, reads DGGITQSPKYLFRKEGQNVTLSCEQNLNHDAMYWYRQDPGQGLRLIYYSQIVNDFQKGDIAEGYSVSREKKESFPLTVTSAQKNPTAFYLCASTFDRDRGTQHFGDGTRLSIL.

The table lists this clone with a few counts. The sample holds other DNA sequences that translate to the same CDR3. The chain combines TRBV4-2 with TRBJ1-2, with 9 bases aligning to TRBD1. J lost 6 bases, V lost 3 bases, and 8 bases had no gene match. The CDR3 has 15 residues. Germline CDR1 and CDR2: LGHNA and YNFKEQ. The DNA for the CDR3 is TGTGCCAGCAGCCATCCCGGGACAGGGAGGGATGGCTACACCTTC. It codes for CASSHPGTGRDGYTF.

This chain joins TRBV5-1 and TRBJ2-7, with TRBD1 as a possible D gene (5 bases). The V gene lost 10 bases and the J gene lost 3 bases, with 8 bases spanning the gap. CDR3 length: 10 amino acids. Germline CDR1 is SGHRS and CDR2 is YFSETQ. The CDR3 loop is CAGTGYEQYF. CDR3 DNA sequence: TGCGCCGGCACAGGCTACGAGCAGTACTTC.

The chain carries TRBV5-1 and TRBJ2-7; 11 bases line up with TRBD2. V lost 4 bases, J lost 2 bases, and 5 bases stayed unmatched. CDR1 and CDR2 from the germline V gene are SGHRS and YFSETQ. This CDR3 comprises 15 residues. The CDR3 nucleotides read TGCGCCAGCAGCCTTAGCGGGGGGGCACCCTACGAGCAGTACTTC. Its protein product is CASSLSGGAPYEQYF.

V is TRBV25-1 and J is TRBJ2-7, with D possibly matching TRBD2 (7 bases). CDR1 is MGHDK, CDR2 SYGVNS, per germline. The V end lost 7 bases, the J end lost 0 bases, and 16 bases lay between the germline ends. CDR3 length: 15 residues. The CDR3 DNA reads TGTGCCAGCACCCCGGGGGGCGTACTCTCCTACGAGCAGTACTTC. This codes for CASTPGGVLSYEQYF.

V gene TRBV11-3 combines with J gene TRBJ2-5; TRBD2 aligns across 9 bases. The CDR3 has 14 residues. The germline V gene encodes CDR1 SGHNT and CDR2 YENEEA. J lost 2 bases, V lost 5 bases, and 3 bases had no gene match. CDR3 sequence (DNA): TGTGCCAGCAGCGCGGCGGGGGGGCAAGAGACCCAGTACTTC. Translated: CASSAAGGQETQYF. Full variable domain (remainder filled in from reference TRBV11-3 and TRBJ2-5): EAGVVQSPRYKIIEKKQPVAFWCNPISGHNTLYWYLQNLGQGPELLIRYENEEAVDDSQLPKDRFSAERLKGVDSTLKIQPAELGDSAVYLCASSAAGGQETQYFGPGTRLLVL.

The J gene is TRBJ2-1, the V gene TRBV6-1, with 10 nucleotides matching TRBD2. This CDR3 has 15 residues. V was clipped by 6 bases and J by 2 bases; unmatched bases: 4. The V gene's germline CDR1 is MNHNS and CDR2 SASEGT. The CDR3 spells CASSRTSGTYNEQFF. DNA of the CDR3: TGTGCCAGCAGCCGGACTAGCGGAACCTACAATGAGCAGTTCTTC.